Shown below are 10 T cell receptor beta chains from a single sample sequenced in a study of control samples from healthy donors and cancer patients. Sequencing was performed with immunoSEQ multiplex PCR; in TCRdb, only in-frame clones are kept and a portion is missing. Of 15,000 to 19,000 clones in the sample, over 70% were seen once. Sequenced sample: PBMCs. The source of these receptors is a woman aged 70-85 years with colorectal cancer.

The chain uses TRBV18 and TRBJ1-4; D is ambiguous. This CDR3 is 13 amino acids long. Trimming removed 3 bases from V and 5 bases from J, with 7 bases in between. In germline, CDR1 is KGHSH, CDR2 LQKENI. DNA of the CDR3: TGTGCCAGCTCACCGAGGCTGAATGAAAAACTGTTTTTT. Translated: CASSPRLNEKLFF.

This chain's CDR3 is CASSQDQGGTQYF. CDR3 in DNA: TGTGCCAGCAGCCAAGATCAGGGCGGGACGCAGTATTTT. The chain uses TRBV4-2 and TRBJ2-3; D assignment may be TRBD1 or TRBD2 (5 bases each). The CDR3 covers 13 residues. V was shortened by 0 bases and J by 9 bases, with 10 bases between the two germline ends. The germline V gene has CDR1 LGHNA and CDR2 YNFKEQ.

This chain connects TRBV18 to TRBJ1-1, with TRBD1 matching over 9 bases. The V and J ends lost 6 bases and 1 base, in that order; junction bases with no gene match: 6. Looked up from germline, CDR1 is KGHSH and CDR2 is LQKENI. The CDR3 spans 15 residues. CDR3 in amino acids: CASSRRQGENTEAFF. CDR3 in DNA: TGTGCCAGCTCTCGTCGACAGGGGGAGAACACTGAAGCTTTCTTT.

This sequence joins TRBV6-4 and TRBJ2-5; the match to TRBD1 covers 8 bases. This CDR3 has 13 residues. J lost 5 bases, V lost 5 bases, and 4 bases had no gene match. The germline CDR1 and CDR2 sequences are MRHNA and SNTAGT. CDR3 protein: CASSQGAHETQYF. The CDR3 DNA reads TGTGCCAGCAGTCAGGGGGCGCACGAGACCCAGTACTTC.

V and J are TRBV11-2 and TRBJ1-2, with unresolved D. The CDR3 has 13 residues. The ends were cut back, 4 bases at V and 3 bases at J, with 9 bases in the middle. The germline V gene encodes CDR1 SGHAT and CDR2 FQNNGV. CDR3: CASSSISHYGYTF. In nucleotides, the CDR3 is TGTGCCAGCAGCTCCATCTCCCACTATGGCTACACCTTC.

The chain has TRBV18 and TRBJ2-5, with 7 positions matching TRBD1. The CDR3 runs to 15 residues. Trimming at V came to 2 bases and at J to 5 bases, leaving 8 bases not matched to a gene. The germline V gene encodes CDR1 KGHSH and CDR2 LQKENI. The DNA for the CDR3 is TGTGCCAGCTCACCATCGAGGGGGCAAGCCGAGACCCAGTACTTC. It translates to CASSPSRGQAETQYF.

The chain employs TRBV5-1 and TRBJ1-1; D is possibly TRBD1 (6 bases). V gave up 0 bases and J gave up 5 bases, with 14 bases separating them. Per germline, CDR1 SGHRS and CDR2 YFSETQ. The CDR3 has 15 residues. The CDR3 DNA is TGCGCCAGCAGCTTGGAAAGTAGGGGGTTAACTGAAGCTTTCTTT. Its translation: CASSLESRGLTEAFF.

The CDR3 reads CASSPGGGFYEQYF. CDR3 nucleotide sequence: TGTGCCAGCAGCCCCGGAGGCGGATTCTACGAGCAGTACTTC. V usage is TRBV5-4 and J usage is TRBJ2-7; a weak D match, TRBD2 (5 bases). CDR3 length equals 14 residues. From germline, CDR1 is SGHNT and CDR2 YYREEE (reference sequence). With 4 bases removed from V and 3 bases from J, the gap between germline ends came to 14 bases.

The chain employs TRBV5-6 and TRBJ1-3, with 11 bases identical to TRBD1. Per the germline V gene, CDR1 is SGHDT and CDR2 is YYEEEE. The CDR3 has 16 amino acids. V was pared by 2 bases and J by 4 bases, with 5 bases of the junction left unmatched. CDR3 protein: CASSFWTGGDGNTIYF. The CDR3 nucleotides read TGTGCCAGCAGCTTTTGGACAGGGGGCGACGGAAACACCATATATTTT.

The chain has TRBV29-1 and TRBJ1-1, with D tentatively TRBD1 (5 bases). Germline-derived CDR1 and CDR2 are SQVTM and ANQGSEA. There are 13 residues in the CDR3. V was cut by 7 bases and J by 10 bases, with 22 bases left in between. DNA for the CDR3: TGCAGCGCCCCCGTTGGCGGGACCGGTGTAGCTTTCTTT. Its translation: CSAPVGGTGVAFF.